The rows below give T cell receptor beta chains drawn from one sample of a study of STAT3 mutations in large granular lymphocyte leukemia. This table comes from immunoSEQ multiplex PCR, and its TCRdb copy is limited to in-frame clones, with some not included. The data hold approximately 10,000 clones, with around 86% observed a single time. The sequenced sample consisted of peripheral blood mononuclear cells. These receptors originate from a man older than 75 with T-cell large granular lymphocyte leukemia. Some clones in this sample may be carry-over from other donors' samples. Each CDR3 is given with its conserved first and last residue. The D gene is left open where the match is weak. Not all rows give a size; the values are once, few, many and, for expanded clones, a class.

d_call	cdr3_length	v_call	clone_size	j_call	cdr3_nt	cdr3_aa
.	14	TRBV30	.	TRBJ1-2	TGTGCCTGGAGCGGGGCCCTAGGAAGCTATGGCTACACCTTC	CAWSGALGSYGYTF
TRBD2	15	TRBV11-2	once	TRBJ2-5	TGTGCCAGCAGCTTAGGCGGGGGACTCCAAGAGACCCAGTACTTC	CASSLGGGLQETQYF
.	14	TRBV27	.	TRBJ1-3	TGTGCCAGCAGCCTTAGTGATTCTGGAAACACCATATATTTT	CASSLSDSGNTIYF
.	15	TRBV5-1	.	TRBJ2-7	TGCGCCAGCAGCTTGGCCAAGACCCCGAAGGGCGAGCAGTACTTC	CASSLAKTPKGEQYF
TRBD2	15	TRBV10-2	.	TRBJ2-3	TGCGCCAGCAGCGACCCTAGCGGGAGCTCAGATACGCAGTATTTT	CASSDPSGSSDTQYF
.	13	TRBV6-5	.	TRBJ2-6	TGTGCCAGCCGAGGCTCTGGGGCCAACGTCCTGACTTTC	CASRGSGANVLTF
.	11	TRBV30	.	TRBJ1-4	TGTGCCTGGAGGGTCTATGAAAAACTGTTTTTT	CAWRVYEKLFF
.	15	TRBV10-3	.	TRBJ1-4	TGTGCCATCAGTGAGTCGAGGGTTACTAATGAAAAACTGTTTTTT	CAISESRVTNEKLFF
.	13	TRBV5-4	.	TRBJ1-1	TGTGCCAGCATCGGGGGAAGGAACACTGAAGCTTTCTTT	CASIGGRNTEAFF
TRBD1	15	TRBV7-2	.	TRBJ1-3	TGTGCCAGCAGCTTAGTCGGGACAGGTGGAAACACCATATATTTT	CASSLVGTGGNTIYF
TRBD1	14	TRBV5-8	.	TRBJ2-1	TGTGCCAGCAGGCAGGACAGGGGGCCCAATGAGCAGTTCTTC	CASRQDRGPNEQFF
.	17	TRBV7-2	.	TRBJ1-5	TGTGCCAGCAGCTTAGGCGGGGGGGACCTTAGCAATCAGCCCCAGCATTTT	CASSLGGGDLSNQPQHF
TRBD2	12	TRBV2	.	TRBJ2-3	TGTGCCAGCAGGTCTAGCGGTGATACGCAGTATTTT	CASRSSGDTQYF
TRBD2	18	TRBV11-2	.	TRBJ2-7	TGTGCCAGCAGCCCCGCTGTTGGGCTAGCGGGGGGGTCCTACGAGCAGTACTTC	CASSPAVGLAGGSYEQYF
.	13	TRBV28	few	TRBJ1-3	TGTGCCAGCAGTTTCAGGGGTGGAAACACCATATATTTT	CASSFRGGNTIYF
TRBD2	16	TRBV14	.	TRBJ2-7	TGTGCCAGCAGCCAAGTGGCGGGGGGAGGCTCCTACGAGCAGTACTTC	CASSQVAGGGSYEQYF
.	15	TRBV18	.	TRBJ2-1	TGTGCCAGCTCATCCGACCCTGAGGGCTACAATGAGCAGTTCTTC	CASSSDPEGYNEQFF
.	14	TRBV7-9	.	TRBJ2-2	TGTGCCAGCAGCCCCCGGGGGCACACCGGGGAGCTGTTTTTT	CASSPRGHTGELFF
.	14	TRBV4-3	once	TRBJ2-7	TGCGCCAGCAGCCAAGATAAGGGCTCCTACGAGCAGTACTTC	CASSQDKGSYEQYF
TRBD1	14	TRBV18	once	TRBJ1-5	TGTGCCAGCTCACCGGGACAGGGATATCAGCCCCAGCATTTT	CASSPGQGYQPQHF
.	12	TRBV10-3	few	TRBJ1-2	TGTGCCACCTTTCGACAAGAGTATGGCTACACCTTC	CATFRQEYGYTF
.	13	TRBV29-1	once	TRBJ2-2	TGCAGCGCGGGGGACAGAAGCACCGGGGAGCTGTTTTTT	CSAGDRSTGELFF
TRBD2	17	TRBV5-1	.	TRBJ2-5	TGCGCCAGCAGCTTGAAGTCGTCTAGCGGGACTCAAGAGACCCAGTACTTC	CASSLKSSSGTQETQYF
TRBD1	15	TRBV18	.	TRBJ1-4	TGTGCCAGCTCAAACGACAGGGCAACTAATGAAAAACTGTTTTTT	CASSNDRATNEKLFF
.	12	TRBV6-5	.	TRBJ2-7	TGTGCCAGCCAGAGGGATTCCTACGAGCAGTACTTC	CASQRDSYEQYF
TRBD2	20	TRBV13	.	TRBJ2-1	TGTGCCAGCAGCTTAATACCTAGCGGGGGGTCTCGGGGGTCCTACAATGAGCAGTTCTTC	CASSLIPSGGSRGSYNEQFF
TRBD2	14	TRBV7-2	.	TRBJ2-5	TGTGCCAGCAGCCGGACTAGCGGGGGCGAGACCCAGTACTTC	CASSRTSGGETQYF
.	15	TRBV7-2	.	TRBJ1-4	TGTGCCAGCAGGGGGGGGAAGGTTCAGGGTGAAAAACTGTTTTTT	CASRGGKVQGEKLFF
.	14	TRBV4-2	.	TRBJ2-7	TGTGCCAGCAGCCAAGATCGGGCTAGCTACGAGCAGTACTTC	CASSQDRASYEQYF
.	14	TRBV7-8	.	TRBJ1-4	TGTGCCAGCAGTCAGACAGAGACTAAGGAAAAACTGTTTTTT	CASSQTETKEKLFF
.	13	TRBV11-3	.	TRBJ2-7	TGTGCCAGCAGCTTAGATCGCGCAAGCGAGCAGTACTTC	CASSLDRASEQYF